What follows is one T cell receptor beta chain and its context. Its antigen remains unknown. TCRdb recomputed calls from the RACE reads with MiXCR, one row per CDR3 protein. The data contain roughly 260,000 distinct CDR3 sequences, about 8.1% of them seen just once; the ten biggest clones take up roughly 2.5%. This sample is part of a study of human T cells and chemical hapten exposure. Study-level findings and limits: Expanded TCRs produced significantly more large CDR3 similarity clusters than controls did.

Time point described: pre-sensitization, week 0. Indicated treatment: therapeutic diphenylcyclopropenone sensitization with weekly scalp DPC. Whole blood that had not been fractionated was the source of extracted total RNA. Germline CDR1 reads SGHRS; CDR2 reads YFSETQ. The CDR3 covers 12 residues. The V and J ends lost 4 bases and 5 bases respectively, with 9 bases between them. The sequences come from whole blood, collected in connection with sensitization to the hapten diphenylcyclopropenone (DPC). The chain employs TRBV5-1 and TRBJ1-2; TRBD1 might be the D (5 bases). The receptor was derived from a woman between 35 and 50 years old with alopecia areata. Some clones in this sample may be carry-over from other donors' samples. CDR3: CASSRDRYGYTF. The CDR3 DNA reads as TGCGCCAGCAGCCGGGACCGATATGGCTACACCTTC.